This TCR beta chain was captured in a study of shared clonotypes between healthy human individuals. Study-level background: Three plates were used per donor for CD4 naive, three for CD4 memory, two for CD8 naive and one for CD8 memory. Notes on the study in general: Estimated richness values were generally larger in naive subsets than in memory subsets.

Trimming removed 1 base at V and 5 bases at J, with 18 bases between. The CDR3 sequence is 17 residues long. The germline gives CDR1 MNHEY, CDR2 SMNVEV (reference sequence). Some clones are missing from TCRdb's copy, which holds only in-frame ones; the method was immunoSEQ multiplex PCR. The data contain about 110,000 clones, about 66% of them singletons. Concerning this clone itself: The target antigen is unknown.

This receptor was identified in a woman aged 25-40 years in good health. Material: memory CD8+ T cells sorted from blood. Subset denoted: CD45RO+ cells pooled with CCR7-negative TemRA cells. V and J are TRBV27 and TRBJ1-5, with D possibly matching TRBD1 (5 bases). This CDR3 is CASSLWMRGPADQPQHF. The CDR3 DNA follows: TGTGCCAGCAGTTTATGGATGCGGGGCCCAGCGGATCAGCCCCAGCATTTT.